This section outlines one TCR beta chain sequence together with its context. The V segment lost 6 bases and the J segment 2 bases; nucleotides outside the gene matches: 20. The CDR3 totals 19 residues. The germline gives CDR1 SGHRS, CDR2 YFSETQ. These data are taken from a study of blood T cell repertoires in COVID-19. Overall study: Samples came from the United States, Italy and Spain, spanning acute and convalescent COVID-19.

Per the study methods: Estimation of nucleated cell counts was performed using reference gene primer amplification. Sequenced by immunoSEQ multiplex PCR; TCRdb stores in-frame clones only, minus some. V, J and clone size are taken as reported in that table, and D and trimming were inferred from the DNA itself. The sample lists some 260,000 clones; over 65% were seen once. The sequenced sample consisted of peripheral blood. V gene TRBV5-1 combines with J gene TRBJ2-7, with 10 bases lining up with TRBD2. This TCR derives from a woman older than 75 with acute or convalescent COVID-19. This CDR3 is CASTVSGGASGGQAYEQYF. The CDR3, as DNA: TGCGCCAGCACGGTGAGTGGTGGGGCTAGCGGGGGCCAAGCCTACGAGCAGTACTTC.